This is a list of T cell receptor beta chains from one sample in a study of blood T cell repertoires in COVID-19. Libraries were prepared by immunoSEQ multiplex PCR; TCRdb keeps only in-frame clonotypes and omits some of them. The sample shows just under 65,000 clones, about four fifths of them seen only once. The sequenced sample was peripheral blood. These receptors all stem from a human donor in a cohort sampled during active COVID-19. The CDR3 runs from the conserved cysteine through the conserved F or W. D genes are given only for firm matches. Clone size, where shown, is once, few, many, or a class for clones that have expanded.

V	D	J	size	CDR3	DNA
TRBV10-1	-	TRBJ1-3	-	CASQGGTGNTIYF	TGCGCCAGCCAGGGCGGGACTGGAAACACCATATATTTT
TRBV20-1	TRBD2	TRBJ2-3	-	CSARLAGAVYF	TGCAGTGCTAGACTAGCGGGGGCAGTGTATTTT
TRBV7-9	-	TRBJ2-7	-	CASSYVVGSSYEQYF	TGTGCCAGCAGCTACGTGGTTGGGAGCTCCTACGAGCAGTACTTC
TRBV7-2	TRBD1	TRBJ2-1	few	CASSLGEDRVAQFF	TGTGCCAGCAGCTTAGGGGAGGACAGGGTGGCGCAGTTCTTC
TRBV7-9	-	TRBJ2-1	-	CASSHTLGGSYNEQFF	TGTGCCAGCAGCCATACCTTGGGGGGCTCCTACAATGAGCAGTTCTTC
TRBV5-6	TRBD1	TRBJ1-1	-	CASSLRGTGALNTEAFF	TGTGCCAGCAGCTTGCGTGGGACAGGGGCTTTAAACACTGAAGCTTTCTTT
TRBV21-1	-	TRBJ1-6	-	CASRLPWVGRRSPLHF	TGTGCCAGCAGACTGCCTTGGGTGGGGCGCCGTTCACCCCTCCACTTT
TRBV19	TRBD1	TRBJ2-2	few	CASAGQGLNTGELFF	TGTGCCAGTGCGGGACAGGGATTGAACACCGGGGAGCTGTTTTTT
TRBV7-6	TRBD2	TRBJ2-5	-	CASSSASGGETQYF	TGTGCCAGCAGCTCGGCCAGCGGGGGTGAGACCCAGTACTTC
TRBV6-7	-	TRBJ1-2	many	CASRRRGGRCGYTF	TGTGCCAGCAGGCGCCGGGGTGGTCGTTGTGGCTACACCTTC
TRBV5-1	TRBD1	TRBJ2-7	few	CASSLNGGQGVGEQYF	TGCGCCAGCAGCTTGAATGGGGGACAGGGGGTCGGCGAGCAGTACTTC
TRBV6-5	-	TRBJ2-7	once	CASRLGQGFEQYF	TGTGCCAGCAGACTGGGGCAGGGGTTCGAGCAGTACTTC
TRBV29-1	TRBD1	TRBJ2-7	-	CSVEKTGTGGFEQYF	TGCAGCGTTGAAAAAACGGGGACAGGGGGCTTTGAGCAGTACTTC
TRBV2	-	TRBJ2-1	few	CASSQGVTGAQFF	TGTGCCAGCAGCCAAGGGGTCACCGGCGCGCAGTTCTTC
TRBV24-1	-	TRBJ2-3	-	CATSEGGQSTDTQYF	TGTGCCACCAGTGAGGGGGGGCAAAGCACAGATACGCAGTATTTT
TRBV4-1	-	TRBJ1-6	-	CASSQVPSGQGGNSPLHF	TGCGCCAGCAGCCAAGTCCCCTCGGGCCAGGGAGGTAATTCACCCCTCCACTTT
TRBV3-1/TRBV3-2	-	TRBJ1-1	-	CASSQVADGGTEAFF	TGTGCCAGCAGCCAAGTTGCAGATGGTGGCACTGAAGCTTTCTTT
TRBV5-6	TRBD1	TRBJ1-3	-	CASSFPGTGGGNTIYF	TGTGCCAGCAGCTTTCCCGGGACAGGGGGTGGAAACACCATATATTTT
TRBV6-4	-	TRBJ2-2	-	CASIDAPPRHGELFF	TGTGCCAGCATTGACGCCCCACCGCGCCATGGGGAGCTGTTTTTT
TRBV6-5	-	TRBJ2-3	few	CASRAVRGTDTQYF	TGTGCCAGCAGGGCCGTTCGAGGAACAGATACGCAGTATTTT
TRBV24-1	TRBD1	TRBJ1-4	-	CATSDGLTGPNEKLFF	TGTGCCACCAGTGATGGGTTGACAGGGCCGAATGAAAAACTGTTTTTT
TRBV19	-	TRBJ2-2	few	CASSSRVTSNTGELFF	TGTGCCAGTAGTTCCCGGGTAACCTCGAACACCGGGGAGCTGTTTTTT
TRBV6-5	TRBD1	TRBJ1-2	-	CASSKTDRVYGYTF	TGTGCCAGCAGCAAAACGGACAGGGTCTATGGCTACACCTTC
TRBV7-3	TRBD1	TRBJ2-5	-	CASSPGGTGGPETQYF	TGTGCCAGCAGCCCCGGGGGGACAGGGGGTCCGGAGACCCAGTACTTC
TRBV5-4	-	TRBJ1-2	-	CASSLSKQGPFGYTF	TGTGCCAGCAGCTTGAGCAAACAGGGCCCCTTTGGCTACACCTTC
TRBV6-6	-	TRBJ2-7	-	CASSYSRDYEQYF	TGTGCCAGCAGTTACTCGAGGGATTACGAGCAGTACTTC
TRBV19	TRBD2	TRBJ2-3	-	CASSATSGGAFSSDTQYF	TGTGCCAGTAGCGCGACTAGCGGGGGGGCCTTTAGTTCAGATACGCAGTATTTT
TRBV5-1	-	TRBJ2-5	few	CASSREGGQETQYF	TGCGCCAGCAGTAGGGAAGGAGGCCAAGAGACCCAGTACTTC
TRBV6-1	-	TRBJ2-3	-	CASSEAWVWQGGDTQYF	TGTGCCAGCAGTGAAGCGTGGGTATGGCAGGGAGGCGATACGCAGTATTTT
TRBV9	-	TRBJ2-5	-	CASSVAPDRSKTQYF	TGTGCCAGCAGCGTAGCTCCGGATCGGAGCAAGACCCAGTACTTC
TRBV10-1	TRBD1	TRBJ2-6	-	CASILSGTGDLGANVLTF	TGCGCCAGCATCCTATCCGGGACAGGGGATCTTGGGGCCAACGTCCTGACTTTC
TRBV6-5	TRBD2	TRBJ2-1	-	CASRAGTSGREQFF	TGTGCCAGCAGGGCCGGGACTAGCGGAAGGGAGCAGTTCTTC
TRBV5-1	-	TRBJ1-2	-	CASSLGTDYGYTF	TGCGCCAGCAGCTTAGGGACTGACTATGGCTACACCTTC
TRBV14	-	TRBJ1-3	-	CASSQESSSGNTIYF	TGTGCCAGCAGCCAAGAGAGTTCCTCTGGAAACACCATATATTTT
TRBV18	TRBD1	TRBJ2-7	few	CASSPQQGIGEQYF	TGTGCCAGCTCACCCCAACAGGGGATTGGCGAGCAGTACTTC
TRBV7-2	-	TRBJ2-3	-	CASSLRGDYTDTQYF	TGTGCCAGCAGCTTAAGGGGGGACTACACAGATACGCAGTATTTT
TRBV28	TRBD1	TRBJ1-1	-	CASSSGTGGSMAFF	TGTGCCAGCAGCTCTGGGACAGGGGGTTCTATGGCTTTCTTT
TRBV5-1	-	TRBJ1-1	-	CASSARTQNQVRITEAFF	TGCGCCAGCAGCGCGCGAACCCAGAATCAGGTGCGAATCACTGAAGCTTTCTTT
TRBV19	TRBD1	TRBJ2-7	-	CASSLTGELIYEQYF	TGTGCCAGTAGCCTAACAGGGGAATTAATCTACGAGCAGTACTTC
TRBV6-5	TRBD2	TRBJ2-7	-	CASSFMVGGSNEQYF	TGTGCCAGCAGCTTCATGGTGGGGGGGTCGAACGAGCAGTACTTC
TRBV19	TRBD1	TRBJ1-6	-	CASSETGTGGYSPLHF	TGTGCCAGTAGTGAAACCGGGACAGGGGGTTATTCACCCCTCCACTTT
TRBV5-4	TRBD1	TRBJ2-6	-	CASSPQGGSGANVLTF	TGTGCCAGCAGCCCTCAAGGGGGCTCCGGGGCCAACGTCCTGACTTTC
TRBV3-1/TRBV3-2	TRBD1	TRBJ1-2	-	CASSPPGQGLDGYTF	TGTGCCAGCAGCCCTCCGGGACAGGGCTTGGATGGCTACACCTTC
TRBV10-3	TRBD1	TRBJ2-7	-	CAISGFGTGAYEQYF	TGTGCCATCAGTGGATTCGGGACAGGGGCCTACGAGCAGTACTTC
TRBV5-4	-	TRBJ2-7	once	CASSRNREFDEQYF	TGTGCCAGCAGTCGAAACAGGGAATTCGACGAGCAGTACTTC
TRBV10-3	TRBD2	TRBJ2-2	once	CATLAGGNTGELFF	TGTGCCACCCTAGCGGGGGGCAACACCGGGGAGCTGTTTTTT
TRBV14	-	TRBJ2-5	once	CASSQGGQLTREETQYF	TGTGCCAGCAGCCAAGGGGGGCAGTTAACCCGGGAAGAGACCCAGTACTTC
TRBV5-6	TRBD1	TRBJ1-2	-	CASRKQGARGYTF	TGTGCCAGCAGGAAACAGGGGGCGCGCGGCTACACCTTC
TRBV30	-	TRBJ2-5	-	CAWSAPTGAYQETQYF	TGTGCCTGGAGTGCACCTACGGGTGCGTACCAAGAGACCCAGTACTTC
TRBV13	TRBD2	TRBJ2-5	-	CASSWKSGGARETQYF	TGTGCCAGCAGCTGGAAAAGCGGGGGGGCCAGAGAGACCCAGTACTTC
TRBV9	TRBD1	TRBJ1-2	-	CASSGRQGVYGYTF	TGTGCCAGCAGCGGACGACAGGGGGTCTATGGCTACACCTTC